The next 26 T cell receptor beta chains were all read from a single sample in a study of shared clonotypes between healthy human individuals. Selected positively for CCR7 and CD45RO-negative, naive CD8 cells excluded terminally differentiated effector memory CD45RA+ cells. The protocol was immunoSEQ multiplex PCR, while the TCRdb copy is restricted to in-frame clones and leaves out a portion. Among around 2,000,000 clones listed, under 95% were seen once. The specimen was naive CD8+ T cells from PBMCs. The receptors come from a man aged 18 to 29 in good health. Some clones in this sample may be carry-over from other donors' samples.

This rearrangement joins TRBV5-5 to TRBJ1-2; D perhaps matches TRBD1 (5 bases). The CDR3 spans 18 residues. Germline CDR1 and CDR2: SGHKS and YYEKEE (reference sequence). V was shortened by 7 bases and J by 3 bases, with 28 bases between the two germline ends. CDR3 loop: CASELRAVKGRRDYGYTF. The CDR3 DNA reads TGTGCCAGCGAACTCAGGGCTGTAAAGGGAAGACGGGACTATGGCTACACCTTC.

The chain is built from TRBV7-2 and TRBJ2-5, with 11 bases fitting TRBD1. The germline gives CDR1 SGHTA, CDR2 FQGNSA. This CDR3 has 16 residues. The V segment lost 2 bases and the J segment 3 bases; nucleotides outside the gene matches: 5. The CDR3 loop reads CASSLWDRGLEETQYF. The CDR3 coding sequence is TGTGCCAGCAGCTTATGGGACAGGGGGTTGGAAGAGACCCAGTACTTC.

V and J are TRBV7-9 and TRBJ2-1; 10 nucleotides agree with TRBD2. Germline CDR1 reads SEHNR; CDR2 reads FQNEAQ (reference sequence). The CDR3 extends over 19 amino acids. With 3 bases clipped from V and 6 bases from J, the junction kept 17 bases outside the gene matches. The CDR3 DNA sequence: TGTGCCAGCAGCTTCACCTTCGGAGTATCTAGCGGGAGATCCAATGAGCAGTTCTTC. It is translated as CASSFTFGVSSGRSNEQFF.

The J gene is TRBJ1-2, the V gene TRBV7-8, with unresolved D. The V gene lost 5 bases and the J gene lost 2 bases, with 15 bases spanning the gap. CDR1 is SGHVS and CDR2 is FQNEAQ in the germline V gene. The CDR3 extends over 15 amino acids. The CDR3 loop is CASSPLGRTNYGYTF. The CDR3 DNA follows: TGTGCCAGCAGCCCACTTGGCAGGACGAACTATGGCTACACCTTC.

The chain has TRBV7-9 and TRBJ2-3; D uncertain. The CDR3 loop spans 12 amino acids. CDR1 is SEHNR, CDR2 FQNEAQ, per germline (reference sequence). V was shortened by 4 bases and J by 3 bases, with 5 bases between the two germline ends. The CDR3 region has the DNA TGTGCCAGCAGCTCCATAACAGATACGCAGTATTTT. Translating it yields CASSSITDTQYF.

The chain employs TRBV7-8 and TRBJ2-1; no clear D gene. This CDR3 region has 14 residues. Trimming removed 4 bases from V and 8 bases from J, with 15 bases in between. Germline V gene lookup returns CDR1 SGHVS and CDR2 FQNEAQ. The CDR3 nucleotides are TGTGCCAGCAGCTCGAGACAACCTAGGGATGAGCAGTTCTTC. Residues: CASSSRQPRDEQFF.

V is TRBV19 and J is TRBJ2-7, with 7 bases matching TRBD1. V was clipped by 5 bases and J by 0 bases; unmatched bases: 7. Germline CDR1 reads LNHDA; CDR2 reads SQIVND (reference sequence). CDR3 length: 15 amino acids. CDR3 nucleotide sequence: TGTGCCAGTAGTCCCGAGGACAGGTACTCCTACGAGCAGTACTTC. Its protein product is CASSPEDRYSYEQYF.

This rearrangement joins TRBV9 to TRBJ2-1; either TRBD1 or TRBD2 may fit D (5 bases each). Germline CDR1 is SGDLS and CDR2 is YYNGEE. This CDR3 is 14 amino acids long. V was shortened by 0 bases and J by 5 bases, with 9 bases between the two germline ends. CDR3 sequence reads: CASSVVGGDNEQFF. CDR3 in DNA: TGTGCCAGCAGCGTAGTTGGGGGAGACAATGAGCAGTTCTTC.

This clone appeared a single time. The same CDR3 is also encoded by other DNA sequences in this sample. The chain employs TRBV29-1 and TRBJ2-7, with 9 bases fitting TRBD1. Germline CDR1 SQVTM, CDR2 ANQGSEA. Trimming took 5 bases from V and 0 from J; bases not matched to a gene: 5. The CDR3 contains 14 residues. For the CDR3, the DNA is TGCAGCGTTTCCGGGACAGGGACCTCCTACGAGCAGTACTTC. Protein: CSVSGTGTSYEQYF.

V gene TRBV28 combines with J gene TRBJ1-1; D ambiguous. Looked up from germline, CDR1 is MDHEN and CDR2 is SYDVKM. The V end lost 5 bases, the J end lost 1 base, and 14 bases lay between the germline ends. The CDR3 is 15 amino acids. The CDR3 nucleotides are TGTGCCAGCAGTCCCGGGTACAATTCGAACACTGAAGCTTTCTTT. Protein: CASSPGYNSNTEAFF.

Only one count was recorded for this clone. This chain joins TRBV9 and TRBJ2-7; 10 nucleotides match TRBD2. The trim removed 0 bases at V and 3 bases at J, leaving 3 bases unmatched. The CDR3 has 15 residues. CDR1 SGDLS and CDR2 YYNGEE come from the germline V gene. The CDR3 region is CASSVAPSGSYEQYF. CDR3 in DNA: TGTGCCAGCAGCGTAGCCCCTAGCGGGAGCTACGAGCAGTACTTC. Full variable domain (rest looked up from reference TRBV9 and TRBJ2-7): DSGVTQTPKHLITATGQRVTLRCSPRSGDLSVYWYQQSLDQGLQFLIQYYNGEERAKGNILERFSAQQFPDLHSELNLSSLELGDSALYFCASSVAPSGSYEQYFGPGTRLTVT.

The chain carries TRBV6-6 and TRBJ2-2; 10 bases match TRBD2. CDR3 length equals 16 residues. J was trimmed by 5 bases and V by 6 bases; bases with no gene match: 9. Germline assignment: CDR1 MNHNY and CDR2 SVGAGI (reference sequence). Written as DNA, the CDR3 is TGTGCCAGCAGCTACACAGCGGGAGGGCATACCGGGGAGCTGTTTTTT. Translating it yields CASSYTAGGHTGELFF.

As to this clone: Other DNA sequences from this sample encode an identical CDR3 as well. V is TRBV6-5 and J is TRBJ2-7; 8 bases fit TRBD1. V lost 3 bases, J lost 3 bases, and 4 bases stayed unmatched. Germline V gives CDR1 MNHEY, CDR2 SVGAGI. The CDR3 extends over 14 amino acids. In nucleotides, the CDR3 is TGTGCCAGCAGTTATTCCGACAGGGGCTACGAGCAGTACTTC. It codes for CASSYSDRGYEQYF.

This chain connects TRBV29-1 to TRBJ2-7; 7 bases are a match to TRBD1. V trimming: 4 bases; J trimming: 3 bases; junction bases outside the gene matches: 6. Germline V CDR1 and CDR2: SQVTM, ANQGSEA. This CDR3 has 13 residues. CDR3 in DNA: TGCAGCGTTGTTCTCGACAGGGACTACGAGCAGTACTTC. Amino acid sequence: CSVVLDRDYEQYF.

Details on this clone: Additional DNA sequences in this sample encode the identical CDR3. CDR3 sequence reads: CASSPGTFYGYTF. CDR3 DNA: TGCGCCAGCAGCCCGGGGACCTTTTATGGCTACACCTTC. This chain joins TRBV5-1 and TRBJ1-2; TRBD1 is a possible D gene (5 bases). This CDR3 is 13 amino acids long. The V and J ends lost 4 bases and 5 bases respectively, with 12 bases between them. Germline CDR1 and CDR2: SGHRS and YFSETQ.

Concerning this clone: The same CDR3 arises from other DNA sequences in this sample as well. The chain recombines TRBV28 with TRBJ1-1, with D possibly matching TRBD1 (6 bases). V lost 3 bases and J lost 0, with 8 bases in between. Germline CDR1 is MDHEN and CDR2 is SYDVKM. The CDR3 has 14 residues. The CDR3 reads CASSLTGMNTEAFF. The CDR3 DNA reads as TGTGCCAGCAGTTTGACAGGCATGAACACTGAAGCTTTCTTT.

The V call is TRBV9, the J call TRBJ2-2, with TRBD1 as a possible D gene (5 bases). The germline V and J ends were trimmed by 4 bases and 0 bases, with 22 bases remaining between them. The CDR3 has 19 amino acids. Germline V gene sequence: CDR1 SGDLS, CDR2 YYNGEE. CDR3 in amino acids: CASSPQGYGTVPNTGELFF. In nucleotides, the CDR3 is TGTGCCAGCAGCCCCCAGGGCTATGGAACTGTACCGAACACCGGGGAGCTGTTTTTT.

The V call is TRBV7-3, the J call TRBJ2-1; D perhaps matches TRBD2 (6 bases). CDR1 is SGHTA, CDR2 FQGTGA, per germline. Trimming shortened V by 2 bases and J by 6 bases, and 11 bases separated the two germline ends. This CDR3 is 14 amino acids long. DNA for the CDR3: TGTGCCAGCAGCTTAGGTCAGGGAGGCAATGAGCAGTTCTTC. Translated: CASSLGQGGNEQFF.

This clone was picked up a small number of times. The chain is built from TRBV13 and TRBJ1-1; D unclear. With 0 bases removed from V and 6 bases from J, the gap between germline ends came to 11 bases. There are 14 residues in the CDR3. Per the germline V gene, CDR1 is PRHDT and CDR2 is FYEKMQ (reference sequence). CDR3 sequence reads: CASSLGEEGAEAFF. DNA of the CDR3: TGTGCCAGCAGCTTAGGGGAGGAGGGCGCTGAAGCTTTCTTT.

V and J are TRBV11-2 and TRBJ2-2; 8 bases align to TRBD2. Germline V gene lookup returns CDR1 SGHAT and CDR2 FQNNGV. The CDR3 runs 18 residues. With 5 bases clipped from V and 6 bases from J, the junction kept 17 bases outside the gene matches. CDR3 sequence: CASSAPSSGRKVAGELFF. In DNA, the CDR3 is TGTGCCAGCAGCGCCCCGTCGAGCGGGAGAAAAGTGGCCGGGGAGCTGTTTTTT.

The J gene is TRBJ1-1, the V gene TRBV7-3; D may be TRBD1 (5 bases). The CDR3 has 18 residues. Trimming removed 2 bases from V and 3 bases from J, with 22 bases in between. Germline V CDR1 and CDR2: SGHTA, FQGTGA. CDR3 in amino acids: CASSLSPIGALGDTEAFF. CDR3 DNA: TGTGCCAGCAGCTTATCTCCCATTGGGGCCCTCGGGGACACTGAAGCTTTCTTT.

The chain couples TRBV19 to TRBJ2-2, with D unresolved. Trimming removed 5 bases from V and 7 bases from J, with 11 bases in between. The CDR3 is made up of 13 amino acids. Germline V lookup: CDR1 LNHDA, CDR2 SQIVND (reference sequence). The CDR3 reads CASSFFGDGELFF. In DNA, the CDR3 is TGTGCCAGTAGTTTCTTCGGTGACGGGGAGCTGTTTTTT. Together with reference TRBV19 and TRBJ2-2, the CDR3 gives the full variable domain: DGGITQSPKYLFRKEGQNVTLSCEQNLNHDAMYWYRQDPGQGLRLIYYSQIVNDFQKGDIAEGYSVSREKKESFPLTVTSAQKNPTAFYLCASSFFGDGELFFGEGSRLTVL.

The chain recombines TRBV19 with TRBJ1-1; TRBD1 matches 10 bases. The CDR3 is made up of 15 amino acids. J lost 5 bases, V lost 4 bases, and 7 bases had no gene match. CDR1 is LNHDA and CDR2 is SQIVND in the germline V gene (reference sequence). The CDR3 coding sequence is TGTGCCAGTAGTACAAGGACAGGGGGTTTGACTGAAGCTTTCTTT. Translating it yields CASSTRTGGLTEAFF. Using reference TRBV19 and TRBJ1-1 for the parts outside the CDR3, the full variable domain is DGGITQSPKYLFRKEGQNVTLSCEQNLNHDAMYWYRQDPGQGLRLIYYSQIVNDFQKGDIAEGYSVSREKKESFPLTVTSAQKNPTAFYLCASSTRTGGLTEAFFGQGTRLTVV.

V and J are TRBV4-1 and TRBJ2-2; TRBD1 might be the D (5 bases). The germline V gene has CDR1 MGHRA and CDR2 YSYEKL. V shed 1 base and J shed 2 bases, with 11 bases lying between them. This CDR3 contains 16 residues. CDR3 protein: CASSQVQGSNTGELFF. Here the CDR3 DNA reads TGCGCCAGCAGCCAAGTTCAGGGATCCAACACCGGGGAGCTGTTTTTT.

This sequence joins TRBV28 and TRBJ2-5, with a possible D match to TRBD2 (6 bases). The DNA end is more similar to TRBJ2-7, so the J call may be wrong. Germline lookup yields CDR1 MDHEN and CDR2 SYDVKM. This CDR3 has 13 residues. The chain's CDR3 is CASSSLGTYEQYF. CDR3 nucleotides: TGTGCCAGCAGTTCCTTAGGGACTTACGAGCAGTACTTC.

CDR3 residues: CASSSSQSYEQYF. CDR3 in DNA: TGTGCCAGCAGTTCATCCCAGTCATACGAGCAGTACTTC. The V and J genes are TRBV27 and TRBJ2-7; D is ambiguous. Trimming stripped 4 bases from V and 4 bases from J, with 11 bases between. CDR3 length: 13 amino acids. Germline lookup yields CDR1 MNHEY and CDR2 SMNVEV (reference sequence).